The rows below give T cell receptor beta chains drawn from one sample of a study of OX40 agonist ivuxolimab in advanced cancers. Generated by immunoSEQ multiplex PCR, the TCRdb table keeps only in-frame clones and is missing some. Among tens of thousands of clones listed, approximately 87% were seen once. Sequences were derived from CD4+ or CD8+ T cells sorted from blood, sampled in a trial of the OX40 agonist ivuxolimab. The receptors shown here come from an adult with an advanced solid tumor such as melanoma, head and neck, liver or kidney cancer. Each CDR3 is given with its conserved first and last residue. A D gene is named only where the DNA matches it firmly. Some rows have no size entry. The others give once, few or many, or a class for an expanded clone.

J	V	length	size	D	CDR3	DNA
TRBJ2-1	TRBV10-1	13	few	.	CASNEPGSDEQFF	TGCGCCAGCAACGAGCCAGGGAGCGATGAGCAGTTCTTC
TRBJ1-1	TRBV7-9	15	.	TRBD1	CASSLGWDRDTEAFF	TGTGCCAGCAGCTTAGGATGGGACAGGGACACTGAAGCTTTCTTT
TRBJ2-1	TRBV5-4	15	.	.	CASSVDRLSYNEQFF	TGTGCCAGCAGCGTCGACAGACTTTCCTACAATGAGCAGTTCTTC
TRBJ1-1	TRBV5-1	14	.	.	CASSSDGSNTEAFF	TGCGCCAGCAGCTCGGACGGGTCGAACACTGAAGCTTTCTTT
TRBJ1-1	TRBV7-9	13	.	.	CASSLEGGTEAFF	TGTGCCAGCAGCTTAGAGGGCGGCACTGAAGCTTTCTTT
TRBJ1-5	TRBV6-1	15	.	.	CASTLSGGYNQPQHF	TGTGCCAGCACTTTGTCGGGTGGTTACAATCAGCCCCAGCATTTT
TRBJ2-2	TRBV19	13	many	.	CASSIDGAGELFF	TGTGCCAGTAGTATAGACGGCGCCGGGGAGCTGTTTTTT
TRBJ2-7	TRBV29-1	12	.	.	CSVGDGAWEQYF	TGCAGCGTTGGAGACGGAGCCTGGGAGCAGTACTTC
TRBJ2-3	TRBV27	12	.	.	CASSLSGGTQYF	TGTGCCAGCAGTTTATCAGGAGGTACGCAGTATTTT
TRBJ2-2	TRBV11-3	14	.	.	CASSSGRSTGELFF	TGTGCCAGCAGCTCAGGCCGGTCCACCGGGGAGCTGTTTTTT
TRBJ1-1	TRBV6-5	11	few	.	CASLTNTEAFF	TGTGCCAGCTTGACCAATACTGAAGCTTTCTTT
TRBJ2-3	TRBV7-3	12	.	.	CASSKSTDTQYF	TGTGCCAGCAGCAAGAGCACAGATACGCAGTATTTT
TRBJ2-4	TRBV9	14	.	.	CASSVAPVKNIQYF	TGTGCCAGCAGCGTAGCTCCGGTTAAAAACATTCAGTACTTC
TRBJ2-4	TRBV4-2	15	.	TRBD1	CASSPRTGGENIQYF	TGTGCCAGCAGCCCTAGGACAGGGGGCGAAAACATTCAGTACTTC
TRBJ2-1	TRBV15	15	.	TRBD2	CATSRLTSGSNEQFF	TGTGCCACCAGCAGGTTAACTAGCGGGAGTAATGAGCAGTTCTTC
TRBJ2-1	TRBV13	18	.	TRBD2	CASNLEDGRAGFVREQFF	TGTGCCAGCAACTTAGAGGACGGGAGGGCCGGGTTTGTCCGGGAGCAGTTCTTC
TRBJ2-7	TRBV28	16	.	TRBD2	CASSPTGTSDTAVQYF	TGTGCCAGCAGTCCCACCGGGACTAGCGATACTGCGGTGCAGTACTTC
TRBJ1-2	TRBV6-4	14	few	.	CASRNSNSNYGYTF	TGTGCCAGCAGAAACAGTAACTCTAACTATGGCTACACCTTC
TRBJ1-3	TRBV7-6	16	.	TRBD1	CASSLGDRGFGNTIYF	TGTGCCAGCAGCTTAGGGGACAGGGGGTTCGGAAACACCATATATTTT
TRBJ1-2	TRBV5-1	14	.	TRBD1	CASSSPGQRGGYTF	TGCGCCAGCAGCTCGCCGGGACAGAGAGGTGGCTACACCTTC
TRBJ1-1	TRBV10-3	13	.	TRBD1	CAIRLGQVGEAFF	TGTGCCATCAGACTGGGACAGGTCGGTGAAGCTTTCTTT
TRBJ2-3	TRBV5-4	16	.	TRBD2	CASSQYLAGYTDTQYF	TGTGCCAGCAGCCAGTACCTAGCGGGGTACACAGATACGCAGTATTTT
TRBJ1-5	TRBV28	15	medium-sized	TRBD1	CASSFGTGRDQPQHF	TGTGCCAGCAGTTTTGGGACAGGGCGAGATCAGCCCCAGCATTTT
TRBJ2-5	TRBV2	12	once	.	CASGDQIETQYF	TGTGCCAGCGGCGATCAAATAGAGACCCAGTACTTC
TRBJ2-3	TRBV21-1	20	many	.	CASSKERLACPLDSTDTQYF	TGTGCCAGCAGCAAAGAGCGACTAGCTTGCCCCCTCGATAGCACAGATACGCAGTATTTT
TRBJ2-7	TRBV28	15	.	.	CASSLGGASAYEQYF	TGTGCCAGCAGTTTAGGGGGCGCCTCTGCCTACGAGCAGTACTTC
TRBJ2-1	TRBV10-3	14	once	.	CAIGQSGTSNEQFF	TGTGCCATCGGACAGTCCGGGACCTCTAATGAGCAGTTCTTC
TRBJ1-1	TRBV2	15	.	.	CASSEDSGADTEAFF	TGTGCCAGCAGTGAAGATTCCGGGGCTGACACTGAAGCTTTCTTT
TRBJ1-5	TRBV7-2	13	.	.	CASSRQDNQPQHF	TGTGCCAGCAGCCGACAGGACAATCAGCCCCAGCATTTT
TRBJ2-3	TRBV4-2	15	.	.	CASSQDRGAEDTQYF	TGTGCCAGCAGCCAAGATCGAGGAGCGGAGGATACGCAGTATTTT
TRBJ2-3	TRBV5-4	14	.	.	CASSLDLSTDTQYF	TGTGCCAGCAGCTTGGACCTGAGCACAGATACGCAGTATTTT
TRBJ2-5	TRBV2	13	.	.	CASSEGGGETQYF	TGTGCCAGCAGTGAAGGCGGGGGCGAGACCCAGTACTTC
TRBJ2-2	TRBV18	15	.	.	CASSPRGLRGGELFF	TGTGCCAGCTCACCACGAGGCCTGAGGGGCGGGGAGCTGTTTTTT
TRBJ2-7	TRBV5-1	14	.	.	CASSFEPGSYEQYF	TGCGCCAGCAGCTTTGAACCGGGCTCCTACGAGCAGTACTTC
TRBJ1-1	TRBV28	15	.	.	CASTPPVGRITEAFF	TGTGCCAGCACCCCGCCGGTGGGTAGGATCACTGAAGCTTTCTTT
TRBJ2-3	TRBV9	15	.	.	CASSVDWTSTDTQYF	TGTGCCAGCAGCGTAGACTGGACTAGCACAGATACGCAGTATTTT
TRBJ2-4	TRBV30	15	.	TRBD1	CAWSADRGARNIQYF	TGTGCCTGGAGTGCCGACAGGGGGGCCCGGAACATTCAGTACTTC
TRBJ2-7	TRBV7-9	12	.	TRBD2	CASSLGEGEQYF	TGTGCCAGCAGCTTAGGGGAGGGCGAGCAGTACTTC
TRBJ2-5	TRBV10-3	14	.	TRBD2	CAIGGTSGKETQYF	TGTGCCATCGGCGGGACTAGCGGGAAAGAGACCCAGTACTTC